A single sample gave rise to the 7 T cell receptor beta chains below, sequenced in a study of shared clonotypes between healthy human individuals. Assay used: immunoSEQ multiplex PCR; TCRdb lists only in-frame clones, some missing. Counted here are about 2.3 million clones, over 85% occurring once; the ten biggest clones make up 0.35% to 0.45%. The sequencing sample was made of naive CD4+ T cells from PBMCs. Subset given: CD45RA+ positively selected. The receptor set was obtained from a man between 18 and 29 years old in good health. Some clones in this sample may be carry-over from other donors' samples.

The chain recombines TRBV7-8 with TRBJ2-7; the D is unclear. Germline assignment: CDR1 SGHVS and CDR2 FQNEAQ. Trimming cost V 5 bases and J 2 bases, with 13 bases left between them. The CDR3 spans 14 residues. As DNA, the CDR3 is TGTGCCAGCAGCCCCGGGCCTGACCCCTACGAGCAGTACTTC. This sequence encodes CASSPGPDPYEQYF.

The chain combines TRBV6-4 with TRBJ2-1; a possible D gene is TRBD1 (6 bases). Germline loops: CDR1 MRHNA, CDR2 SNTAGT. This CDR3 has 16 amino acids. The ends were cut back, 4 bases at V and 0 bases at J, with 13 bases in the middle. The CDR3 coding sequence is TGTGCCAGCAGTGCTCAGGGGCGGAGCTCCTACAATGAGCAGTTCTTC. Amino acids: CASSAQGRSSYNEQFF.

The rearrangement uses TRBV6-5 and TRBJ1-3; tentative D call: TRBD1 (5 bases). Germline CDR1 is MNHEY and CDR2 is SVGAGI. The CDR3 sequence is 16 residues long. Trimming took off 4 bases at V and 2 bases at J, with 15 bases between the two ends. CDR3 loop: CASSFRPGSAGNTIYF. CDR3 in DNA: TGTGCCAGCAGTTTTAGGCCAGGGTCTGCTGGAAACACCATATATTTT.

This clone was detected once. This chain connects TRBV27 to TRBJ1-1; TRBD1 agrees at 9 bases. Germline trimming cut 5 bases from V and 2 bases from J; bases unmatched to any gene: 6. The CDR3 is 15 amino acids. In germline, CDR1 is MNHEY, CDR2 SMNVEV (reference sequence). CDR3 residues: CASSLRQGVNTEAFF. DNA for the CDR3: TGTGCCAGCAGTCTCAGACAGGGGGTAAACACTGAAGCTTTCTTT.

This clone was recorded only once. The gene calls are TRBV30 and TRBJ2-1; 11 bases agree with TRBD1. Per germline, CDR1 GTSNPN and CDR2 SVGIG (reference sequence). There are 16 residues in the CDR3. The V and J ends lost 2 bases and 3 bases, in that order; junction bases with no gene match: 6. CDR3 bases: TGTGCCTGGAGTCCTTTGGGACAGGGGGTCTACAATGAGCAGTTCTTC. It yields the protein CAWSPLGQGVYNEQFF.

This chain uses TRBV6-1 with TRBJ2-7; D gene unclear. V lost 0 bases and J 4 bases, leaving 19 bases between the germline ends. This CDR3 has 17 amino acids. Germline CDR1 MNHNS, CDR2 SASEGT. The CDR3 loop reads CASSEALPVLGNYEQYF. The CDR3 nucleotides are TGTGCCAGCAGTGAAGCGCTTCCGGTTTTGGGGAATTACGAGCAGTACTTC.

V and J are TRBV6-6 and TRBJ2-7; perhaps TRBD1 as D (6 bases). V dropped 5 bases and J dropped 1 base, with 15 bases sitting between them. The CDR3 length is 15 residues. Germline V gene sequence: CDR1 MNHNY, CDR2 SVGAGI (reference sequence). The CDR3 loop is CASSARGAQSYEQYF. The CDR3 coding sequence is TGTGCCAGCAGTGCCAGGGGCGCTCAGTCCTACGAGCAGTACTTC.